This T cell receptor beta chain was captured by sequencing in a study of shared clonotypes between healthy human individuals (TCRdb year 2020). Describing the broader study: A few men and two women, aged 18 to 49 years, made up the cohort. Leukapheresis yielded between about 0.8 and 9.5 billion PBMCs per donor. To increase sequencing depth and limit assay-specific biases, different laboratories used diverse techniques to prepare libraries and sequence TCR repertoires. To estimate repertoire size and how much clonotype sharing occurs between individuals, the study deeply sequenced the blood TCR repertoires of several healthy adults. For each donor, CD4 naive and CD4 memory were each run on three plates, CD8 naive on two plates, and CD8 memory on one plate.

Healthy HIV-negative adults with no recently reported acute infections or vaccinations were included as donors. Every donor was a Caucasian adult residing in Nashville, Tennessee, USA. Magnetic negative selection was used to enrich CD4+ T cells, after which naive cells were positively selected on CD45RA and the negative fraction became the memory subset. After blood collection by leukapheresis, PBMCs were isolated using Ficoll-Histopaque density gradient centrifugation and then cryopreserved in the vapor phase of liquid nitrogen. Analytical flow cytometry was used to check the purity and quantity of every magnetically sorted T cell population. Genomic DNA was isolated from each sorted fraction and quantified by UV absorbance on a Nanodrop 2000c. The CDR3 contains 12 residues, cysteine and phenylalanine counted. The CDR3 DNA has 36 bases and is translated from base 1. The trim is 2 bases for V and 8 bases for J, with a gap of 10 bases between the germline ends. CDR1 and CDR2, looked up from the germline V gene (reference sequence), are SEHNR and FQNEAQ.

Overall study outcomes, separate from this receptor: The genetic and exposure-history diversity represented was limited by the small number of donors. Compared with non-shared clonotypes, clonotypes shared by all four sorted-subset donors had higher generation probabilities. Based on pairwise subsampling, the degree of clonotype sharing among donors was expected to be affected by sequencing depth. Naive subsets generally had larger estimated clonotype richness than memory subsets did. Sampling was limited to blood, and TCR repertoires in tissue likely differ from TCR repertoires in blood. Across several donors, around 5.4% of naive CD4, approximately 3.5% of naive CD8, under 2.5% of memory CD4, and about 0.44% of memory CD8 clonotypes were shared. Incomplete sequencing was indicated by rarefaction of sorted-subset datasets, despite the large sequencing depth.

This clone was seen a few times. Its antigen target is currently unknown. The sample holds no much larger clone one base away, and base qualities are not on file. Using the deep immunoSEQ assay, multiplex PCR amplified TCR CDR3 regions from genomic DNA. For each cell subset, the extracted genomic DNA was distributed evenly across all wells of several immunoSEQ 96-well plates, and each plate served as one replicate. Each replicate PCR for sorted subsets received 200 ng genomic DNA, equal to about 30,000 T cell genomes. Purified libraries were measured with a Qubit 3.0 fluorometer, size-checked on a Bioanalyzer 2100, and measured again with the KAPA Library Quantification kit. Every immunoSEQ 96-well plate was sequenced on a dedicated single-read 150-cycle Illumina NextSeq 550 flow cell. The published analysis was carried out like this. The immunoSEQ output contained only junctional sequences without quality scores, so filtering could not match that applied to full-length reads. To assign V/J genes and CDR3, sequences were annotated against IMGT germline references using PyIR, a Python wrapper for IgBLAST v1.9. Reads were removed for weak V/J assignments (E-value above 1e-6), missing CDR3, stop codons, out-of-frame junctions, or ambiguous translated residues. A V3J clonotype was defined by an identical inferred V gene, J gene, and CDR3 amino acid sequence. Percentage overlap between repertoires was computed as shared unique clonotypes divided by the size of the smaller repertoire. Richness of each repertoire was evaluated using RTK rarefaction, the Chao1 estimator, and Recon v2.1 estimates of unobserved clonotypes. For all TCRbeta clonotypes obtained by the gDNA method from a handful of donors, generation probabilities were computed with OLGA. TCRdb stores this immuneACCESS table with in-frame sequences only. Part of the clones is absent; in the studies checked, under half of the shortfall reflects unresolved V genes, and no reason is known for the rest. The V and J calls and clone size come from that table; D and trimming were worked out from the DNA. For this sample there are millions of clones; 85% to 95% appear just once. More than 0.1% of the sample goes to the ten largest clones.

The sequencing input was naive CD4+ T cells sorted from blood. The cell subset or site tag for this specimen amounts to: CD45RA+ positively selected. The clonotype comes from a man in his late teens or twenties in good health. This chain joins TRBV7-9 to TRBJ2-7; TRBD1 is perhaps the D gene, given 5 matching bases. The CDR3 amino acid sequence is: CASSLQGTKQYF. The sequenced DNA is TGTGCCAGCAGCTTACAGGGTACGAAGCAGTACTTC.